This TCR beta chain was recovered during a study of identical twins. There are 17 residues in the CDR3. V lost 8 bases, J lost 2 bases, and 24 bases lay in between. The germline gives CDR1 MDHEN, CDR2 SYDVKM. Whole-study results and caveats: Models underestimated TCR alpha sharing (out-of-frame) in monozygotic twins. Some out-of-frame alpha sequences were shared by twins, and these showed excess low generation probability.

This clonotype has a handful of counts. Its target is unknown. Only healthy Caucasians were included as donors. One entry per CDR3 protein, called by TCRdb with MiXCR from the 5' RACE reads. The sample records 690,000 or so distinct CDR3 sequences, 8% to 9% being singletons. In addition, the sample was reused for a study of yellow fever vaccine responses in identical twins.

This sequence joins TRBV28 and TRBJ1-2; weak D call: TRBD1 (6 bases). This receptor was obtained from a woman under 30 in good health. Sequencing was carried out using PBMCs. CDR3 coding DNA: TGTGCCAGCTCCCCTCGCGGGGGGCGCTTAGGAAACTATGGCTACACCTTC. Encoded protein: CASSPRGGRLGNYGYTF.